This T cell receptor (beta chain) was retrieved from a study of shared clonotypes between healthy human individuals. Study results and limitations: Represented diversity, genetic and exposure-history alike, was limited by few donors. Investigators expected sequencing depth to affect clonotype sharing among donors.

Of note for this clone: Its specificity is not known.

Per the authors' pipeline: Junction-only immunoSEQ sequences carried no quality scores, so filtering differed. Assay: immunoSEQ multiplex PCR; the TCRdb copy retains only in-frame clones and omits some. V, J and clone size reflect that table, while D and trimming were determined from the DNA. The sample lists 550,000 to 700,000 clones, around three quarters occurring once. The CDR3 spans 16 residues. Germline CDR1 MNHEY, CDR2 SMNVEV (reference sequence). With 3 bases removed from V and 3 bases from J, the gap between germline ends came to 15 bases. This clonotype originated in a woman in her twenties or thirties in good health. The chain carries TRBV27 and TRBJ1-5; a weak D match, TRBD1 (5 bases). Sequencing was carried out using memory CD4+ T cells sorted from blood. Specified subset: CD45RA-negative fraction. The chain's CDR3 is CASSFLGRQSNQPQHF. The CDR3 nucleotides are TGTGCCAGCAGTTTCCTAGGGAGACAGTCCAATCAGCCCCAGCATTTT.